This T cell receptor beta chain was recorded in a study of cytomegalovirus exposure and HLA in healthy donors. A word on this clone: As yet, its antigen is unknown.

In the PCR, 60 Vbeta and 13 Jbeta primers were used. TCRdb's copy holds only in-frame clones and misses some; the assay was immunoSEQ multiplex PCR. The table includes approximately 100,000 clones, 65% to 90% detected once. Healthy people donating bone marrow made up the donors. Study-wide results and caveats: Most of the CMV-associated TCR beta chains (in a later analysis) appeared to be HLA-restricted. Later analysis demonstrated an association between a missense DCLRE1C variant and TCR beta V- and J-gene trimming.

Sequencing used PBMCs. This sequence originates from a woman aged 30 to 39 in good health and CMV-seronegative.

CDR3 residues: CASRGTGGTEKLFF. The CDR3 DNA is TGTGCCAGCAGGGGAACAGGGGGCACTGAAAAACTGTTTTTT. This sequence joins TRBV2 and TRBJ1-4; TRBD1 matches at 9 bases. Germline V gene sequence: CDR1 SNHLY, CDR2 FYNNEI. V shed 6 bases, J shed 7 bases, and the junction held 6 bases outside the gene matches. The CDR3 is 14 amino acids.